These T cell receptor beta chains were read from a single sample in a study of shared clonotypes between healthy human individuals. Clones were sequenced by immunoSEQ multiplex PCR, and TCRdb holds only the in-frame ones, with some missing. This table holds around 2.1 million clones, more than 90% found once. Sequencing used naive CD4+ T cells sorted from blood. These receptors originate from a man aged 18 to 35 in good health. Each CDR3 is given with its conserved first and last residue. D genes are given only for firm matches. A row's size may be missing; if present it is once, few, many or a size class.

. | TRBJ2-7 | . | TRBV2 | CASIRTKSSYEQYF | TGTGCCAGCATCCGGACAAAATCGTCCTACGAGCAGTACTTC
once | TRBJ1-1 | . | TRBV18 | CASSPPNSQGNEAFF | TGTGCCAGCTCACCACCGAACAGTCAGGGAAATGAAGCTTTCTTT
. | TRBJ2-3 | TRBD2 | TRBV6-5 | CASSYGASGVTDTQYF | TGTGCCAGCAGTTACGGGGCTAGCGGAGTCACAGATACGCAGTATTTT
. | TRBJ2-7 | TRBD2 | TRBV7-9 | CASSFGLAGSSYEQYF | TGTGCCAGCAGCTTTGGACTAGCGGGGAGCTCCTACGAGCAGTACTTC
. | TRBJ2-3 | . | TRBV4-2 | CASSWGDGTDTQYF | TGTGCCAGCAGCTGGGGGGATGGCACAGATACGCAGTATTTT
. | TRBJ1-2 | . | TRBV18 | CASSPEVTSNYGYTF | TGTGCCAGCTCACCAGAGGTGACATCGAACTATGGCTACACCTTC
once | TRBJ1-1 | . | TRBV5-1 | CASSSVSGTQSLAFF | TGCGCCAGCAGCTCGGTATCCGGGACACAGTCCCTGGCTTTCTTT
. | TRBJ1-1 | TRBD1 | TRBV6-5 | CASSYSGTGDGEAFF | TGTGCCAGCAGTTACTCGGGGACAGGGGACGGGGAAGCTTTCTTT
. | TRBJ2-7 | . | TRBV2 | CASSVAYYEQYF | TGTGCCAGCAGTGTAGCTTACTACGAGCAGTACTTC
. | TRBJ1-6 | . | TRBV2 | CASTSQGGVAAPLHF | TGTGCCAGCACCTCGCAGGGTGGGGTCGCGGCACCCCTCCACTTT
. | TRBJ1-1 | . | TRBV7-2 | CASSLGPGDTEAFF | TGTGCCAGCAGCTTGGGACCGGGGGACACTGAAGCTTTCTTT
. | TRBJ1-4 | TRBD1 | TRBV15 | CATSREKDGTGQKLFF | TGTGCCACCAGCAGAGAGAAGGACGGGACAGGGCAAAAACTGTTTTTT
once | TRBJ2-3 | . | TRBV6-6 | CASGGPATDTQYF | TGTGCCAGCGGGGGCCCAGCCACAGATACGCAGTATTTT
. | TRBJ1-2 | . | TRBV7-9 | CASSLSGSYGYTF | TGTGCCAGCAGCTTATCCGGCTCCTATGGCTACACCTTC
. | TRBJ1-2 | . | TRBV5-4 | CASSSDGRNGYTF | TGTGCCAGCAGCTCGGACGGCCGAAATGGCTACACCTTC
. | TRBJ1-1 | . | TRBV6-6 | CASSYQGLMNTEAFF | TGTGCCAGCAGTTATCAGGGCCTAATGAACACTGAAGCTTTCTTT
. | TRBJ2-7 | . | TRBV18 | CASSITEAKLYEQYF | TGTGCCAGCTCAATAACAGAAGCGAAATTGTACGAGCAGTACTTC
. | TRBJ1-1 | . | TRBV29-1 | CSVGGQNTEAFF | TGCAGCGTCGGGGGGCAGAACACTGAAGCTTTCTTT
. | TRBJ2-4 | TRBD1 | TRBV11-2 | CASSLGNRGKNIQYF | TGTGCCAGCAGCTTGGGTAACAGGGGAAAAAACATTCAGTACTTC
. | TRBJ2-2 | TRBD1 | TRBV6-5 | CASSYYGQGIAGELFF | TGTGCCAGCAGTTACTACGGACAGGGAATCGCCGGGGAGCTGTTTTTT
. | TRBJ1-6 | . | TRBV14 | CASSQEAGAYSPLHF | TGTGCCAGCAGCCAAGAGGCAGGGGCTTATTCACCCCTCCACTTT
few | TRBJ2-7 | TRBD1 | TRBV2 | CASSPGQGTALSYEQYF | TGTGCCAGCAGTCCGGGACAGGGGACTGCCCTCTCCTACGAGCAGTACTTC
. | TRBJ1-2 | . | TRBV11-2 | CASSLGGYGYTF | TGTGCCAGCAGCTTAGGCGGATATGGCTACACCTTC
. | TRBJ2-3 | . | TRBV5-4 | CASSLGTSDTQYF | TGTGCCAGCAGCTTGGGGACCTCAGATACGCAGTATTTT
. | TRBJ2-2 | . | TRBV7-9 | CASSHGGVPTGELFF | TGTGCCAGCAGCCACGGAGGGGTACCCACCGGGGAGCTGTTTTTT
. | TRBJ2-5 | TRBD1 | TRBV6-5 | CASSPWTGDRETQYF | TGTGCCAGCAGTCCATGGACAGGGGATAGGGAGACCCAGTACTTC
. | TRBJ2-7 | . | TRBV5-4 | CASSLAPDTYYEQYF | TGTGCCAGCAGCTTGGCGCCGGACACCTATTACGAGCAGTACTTC
. | TRBJ1-1 | . | TRBV29-1 | CSVSDRNTEAFF | TGCAGCGTTTCAGACAGAAACACTGAAGCTTTCTTT
. | TRBJ1-5 | . | TRBV7-8 | CASSLGTDSNQPQHF | TGTGCCAGCAGCTTAGGGACAGATAGCAATCAGCCCCAGCATTTT
. | TRBJ1-1 | . | TRBV19 | CASTPPSRGGTEAFF | TGTGCCAGTACCCCACCGTCGAGGGGGGGAACTGAAGCTTTCTTT
. | TRBJ2-2 | . | TRBV29-1 | CSVEGGTGELFF | TGCAGCGTTGAAGGGGGGACCGGGGAGCTGTTTTTT
. | TRBJ2-7 | . | TRBV5-8 | CASSFITRGTYEQYF | TGTGCCAGCAGCTTTATAACCAGGGGAACCTACGAGCAGTACTTC
. | TRBJ2-1 | . | TRBV6-4 | CASSVGLANEQFF | TGTGCCAGCAGTGTTGGGCTAGCCAATGAGCAGTTCTTC
. | TRBJ1-6 | . | TRBV27 | CASSLMTFYNSPLHF | TGTGCCAGCAGTCTGATGACATTCTATAATTCACCCCTCCACTTT
. | TRBJ2-3 | . | TRBV2 | CASSRRDWADTQYF | TGTGCCAGCAGTAGGAGGGATTGGGCAGATACGCAGTATTTT
. | TRBJ2-2 | . | TRBV10-2 | CASSALLGVANTGELFF | TGCGCCAGCAGCGCTCTCTTAGGTGTAGCAAACACCGGGGAGCTGTTTTTT